What follows are 2 T cell receptor beta chains derived from one specimen sequenced in a study of T-cell memory formation after mild COVID-19. TCRdb re-derived calls from the 5' RACE reads in MiXCR, one entry per CDR3 protein. The sample records approximately 230,000 distinct CDR3 sequences, 16% being singletons. Sequencing was carried out using PBMCs or a T cell subset sorted from them (not recorded which). The receptor source for this set is a man aged 18 to 30 who had mild COVID-19 (a few samples of this study predate the infection). Cell type and time point are not known.

This clonotype was seen a handful of times. The CDR3 nucleotides read TGTGCCAGCAGTGAGGGACAGGCGGGAGAGACCCAGTACTTC. Translated: CASSEGQAGETQYF. The rearrangement joins TRBV25-1 to TRBJ2-5, with 8 bases fitting TRBD1. CDR1 and CDR2 (germline): MGHDK, SYGVNS. This CDR3 is 14 amino acids long. The J segment lost 4 bases and the V segment lost 3 bases, leaving 4 bases of the junction unmatched.

This clonotype appeared a few times. CDR3 protein: CASSLEGGTAYF. The CDR3 nucleotides are TGCGCCAGCAGCTTGGAGGGCGGGACAGCTTACTTC. The chain recombines TRBV5-1 with TRBJ2-7; tentatively, D is TRBD1 (7 bases). This CDR3 is 12 amino acids long. V lost 0 bases and J 13 bases, leaving 14 bases between the germline ends. The germline V gene encodes CDR1 SGHRS and CDR2 YFSETQ.